This T cell receptor beta chain was recorded in a study of T cells in women clearing cervical HPV infection. The wider study: Controls gave blood once infection was undetectable; cases at lesion identification. The study's findings and limits: Cases carried less TRBV6-7 than controls: approximately 0.1% versus 0.16%.

A note on this clone: Its antigen remains unknown. The CDR3 goes on 3 residues after the read ends, and that part is filled in from the germline J gene.

Dot-blot hybridization genotyped cervical HPV amplified with MY09/MY11 PCR. The ends were cut back, 4 bases at V and 5 bases at J, with 10 bases in the middle. From germline, CDR1 is SGHTA and CDR2 FQGNSA. This CDR3 is built from 13 residues. Data came from immunoSEQ multiplex PCR; TCRdb stores just in-frame clones and leaves some out. This sample lists 45,000 to 55,000 clones; its ten largest clones have around 1.6%. The chain combines TRBV7-2 with TRBJ2-3; possibly TRBD1 for D (5 bases). Sequencing was performed on blood buffy coat. The sequence was collected from a woman between 18 and 69 years old with a cervical HPV16 infection that either progressed to CIN3+ or cleared (not recorded which). Partial CDR3 DNA: TGTGCCAGCAGCTCCCCACAGGTAGATACG. It yields the protein CASSSPQVDT. The complete CDR3 sequence is CASSSPQVDTQYF. Full variable domain (rest looked up from reference TRBV7-2 and TRBJ2-3): GAGVSQSPSNKVTEKGKDVELRCDPISGHTALYWYRQSLGQGLEFLIYFQGNSAPDKSGLPSDRFSAERTGGSVSTLTIQRTQQEDSAVYLCASSSPQVDTQYFGPGTRLTVL.